Sequencing of this TCR beta chain was carried out in a study of T cell responses to AZD1222 COVID-19 vaccine. The study, taken as a whole, reports: Dominant CD4 TCR responses targeted spike regions 160-218 and 743-854.

Of note for this clone: Its antigen remains unknown.

This CDR3 spans 15 amino acids. The V segment lost 5 bases and the J segment 4 bases; nucleotides outside the gene matches: 8. Germline V gene lookup returns CDR1 MDHEN and CDR2 SYDVKM. The table came from immunoSEQ multiplex PCR; TCRdb's copy has only in-frame clones and leaves some out. The sample has under 200,000 clones, 85% to 95% seen once. The chain links TRBV28 to TRBJ1-2; 9 positions agree with TRBD1. The origin of this receptor is an adult in good health. The sample consisted of peripheral blood, taken on day 0 of AZD1222 vaccination. CDR3 DNA sequence: TGTGCCAGCAGTGTAACAGGGGGCCGGATCTATGGCTACACCTTC. This encodes CASSVTGGRIYGYTF.